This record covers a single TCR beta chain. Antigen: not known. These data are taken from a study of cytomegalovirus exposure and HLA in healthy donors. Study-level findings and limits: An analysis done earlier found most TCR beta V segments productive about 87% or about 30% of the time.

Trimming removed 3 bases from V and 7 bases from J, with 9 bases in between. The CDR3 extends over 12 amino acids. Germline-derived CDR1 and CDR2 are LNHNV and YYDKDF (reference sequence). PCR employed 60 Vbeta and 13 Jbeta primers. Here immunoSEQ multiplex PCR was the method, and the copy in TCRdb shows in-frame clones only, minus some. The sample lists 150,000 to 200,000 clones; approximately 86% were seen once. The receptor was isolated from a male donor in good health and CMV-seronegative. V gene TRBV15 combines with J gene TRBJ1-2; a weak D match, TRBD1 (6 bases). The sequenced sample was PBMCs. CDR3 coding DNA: TGTGCCACCAGCAGGGACAGTTTTGGCTACACCTTC. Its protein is CATSRDSFGYTF.